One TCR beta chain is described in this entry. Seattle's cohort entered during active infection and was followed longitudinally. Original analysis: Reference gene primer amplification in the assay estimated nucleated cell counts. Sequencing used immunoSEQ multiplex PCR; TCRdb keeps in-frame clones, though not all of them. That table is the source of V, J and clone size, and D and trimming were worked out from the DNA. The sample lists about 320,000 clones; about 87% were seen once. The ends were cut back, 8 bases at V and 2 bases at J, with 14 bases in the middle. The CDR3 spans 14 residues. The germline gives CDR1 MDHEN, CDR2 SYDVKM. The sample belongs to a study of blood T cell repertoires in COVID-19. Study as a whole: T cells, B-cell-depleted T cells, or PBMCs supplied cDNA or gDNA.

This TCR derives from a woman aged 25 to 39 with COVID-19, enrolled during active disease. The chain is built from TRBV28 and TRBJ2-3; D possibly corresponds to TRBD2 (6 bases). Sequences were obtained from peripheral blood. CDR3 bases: TGTGCCAGCGCTCCCGGCGGGATCACAGATACGCAGTATTTT. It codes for CASAPGGITDTQYF.